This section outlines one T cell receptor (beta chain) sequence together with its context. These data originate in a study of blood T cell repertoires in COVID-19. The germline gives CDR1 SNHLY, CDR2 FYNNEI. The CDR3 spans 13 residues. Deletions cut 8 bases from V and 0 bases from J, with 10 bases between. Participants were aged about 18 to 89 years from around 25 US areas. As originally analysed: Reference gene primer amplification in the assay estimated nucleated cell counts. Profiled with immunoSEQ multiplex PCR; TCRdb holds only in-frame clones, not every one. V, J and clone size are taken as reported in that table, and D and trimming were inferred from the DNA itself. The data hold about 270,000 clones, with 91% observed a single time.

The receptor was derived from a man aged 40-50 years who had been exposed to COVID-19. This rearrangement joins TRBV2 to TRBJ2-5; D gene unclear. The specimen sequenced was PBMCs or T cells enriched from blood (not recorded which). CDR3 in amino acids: CASVEIYQETQYF. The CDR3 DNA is TGTGCCAGCGTAGAGATTTACCAAGAGACCCAGTACTTC.